The clone carrying this T cell receptor beta chain came up a few times. Its antigen is unknown. This record comes from a study of cytomegalovirus exposure and HLA in healthy donors. Study-level findings and limits: The tendency of first-cohort TCR clusters to co-occur in the 120 validation repertoires was identified by a subsequent analysis.

Clones were sequenced by immunoSEQ multiplex PCR, and TCRdb holds only the in-frame ones, with some missing. The sample records about 73,000 clones, around nine tenths being singletons. The clonotype was recovered from a woman in her late teens or twenties in good health and CMV-seropositive. Sequencing was carried out using PBMCs.

In DNA form, the CDR3 reads TGTGCCAGTCGATTAGGCGAGGACTATGGCTACACCTTC. Translated: CASRLGEDYGYTF. The chain combines TRBV19 with TRBJ1-2; D gene ambiguous. The CDR3 consists of 13 residues. V was pared by 8 bases and J by 3 bases, with 13 bases between. CDR1 is LNHDA and CDR2 is SQIVND in the germline V gene (reference sequence).